Below, 25 T cell receptor beta chains from the same sample are listed, as sequenced in a study of T cell responses to AZD1222 COVID-19 vaccine. TCRdb's table, derived via immunoSEQ multiplex PCR, lists solely in-frame clones and lacks some. This table holds 100,000 to 150,000 clones, approximately 85% found once. The sample in question was peripheral blood, obtained on day 0 of MenACWY control vaccination. The receptors come from an adult in good health.

This sequence joins TRBV28 and TRBJ2-7; 7 nucleotides align to TRBD1. CDR1 is MDHEN, CDR2 SYDVKM, per germline. The CDR3 totals 14 residues. The V segment lost 6 bases and the J segment 7 bases; nucleotides outside the gene matches: 12. CDR3 sequence reads: CASRPGQSYEEQYF. The CDR3 nucleotides read TGTGCCAGCAGGCCGGGACAGTCCTACGAAGAGCAGTACTTC.

The chain joins TRBV19 to TRBJ2-1; the match to TRBD2 covers 7 bases. After removal of 8 bases from V and 8 bases from J, the junction contained 15 bases not matched to a gene. The CDR3 has 15 amino acids. Per the germline V gene, CDR1 is LNHDA and CDR2 is SQIVND (reference sequence). The CDR3 region has the DNA TGTGCCAGTCGATCCGGGACTTGGGACTATGATGAGCAGTTCTTC. Its translation: CASRSGTWDYDEQFF. The full variable domain, with the rest looked up from reference TRBV19 and TRBJ2-1, is DGGITQSPKYLFRKEGQNVTLSCEQNLNHDAMYWYRQDPGQGLRLIYYSQIVNDFQKGDIAEGYSVSREKKESFPLTVTSAQKNPTAFYLCASRSGTWDYDEQFFGPGTRLTVL.

This chain links TRBV30 with TRBJ1-4; D might be TRBD1 (5 bases). Between the trimmed V and J ends, which lost 3 bases and 7 bases, there was a span of 15 bases. This CDR3 contains 14 residues. Germline-derived CDR1 and CDR2 are GTSNPN and SVGIG (reference sequence). CDR3 protein: CAWRKRGVTEKLFF. DNA of the CDR3: TGTGCCTGGAGAAAAAGGGGTGTTACTGAAAAACTGTTTTTT.

The chain joins TRBV5-1 to TRBJ2-2; D not certain. V shed 0 bases and J shed 5 bases, with 14 bases lying between them. This CDR3 is 16 amino acids long. From germline, CDR1 is SGHRS and CDR2 YFSETQ. Here the CDR3 reads CASSLDLQVTTGELFF. The CDR3 DNA reads as TGCGCCAGCAGCTTGGATCTCCAAGTAACAACCGGGGAGCTGTTTTTT.

The chain uses TRBV10-3 and TRBJ1-1; the D gene is possibly TRBD1 (6 bases). The CDR3 sequence is 11 residues long. Germline V gives CDR1 ENHRY, CDR2 SYGVKD. Trimming stripped 10 bases from V and 8 bases from J, with 14 bases between. This CDR3 reads CATQSGTEAFF. CDR3 nucleotides: TGTGCCACGCAGTCCGGGACAGAAGCTTTCTTT.

The rearrangement links TRBV10-2 to TRBJ2-5; tentatively, D is TRBD1 (5 bases). V shed 7 bases and J shed 1 base, with 19 bases lying between them. The CDR3 is 16 amino acids. Germline loops: CDR1 WSHSY, CDR2 SAAADI. The CDR3: CASKQGPWGLQETQYF. Here the CDR3 DNA reads TGCGCCAGCAAACAAGGCCCTTGGGGCCTCCAAGAGACCCAGTACTTC.

The chain employs TRBV4-1 and TRBJ1-2; the D is unclear. Germline V gene data show CDR1 as MGHRA and CDR2 as YSYEKL. CDR3 length: 12 amino acids. Trimming left V 5 bases short and J 2 bases short, with 6 bases between. CDR3 in amino acids: CASSGENYGYTF. The CDR3 DNA reads as TGCGCCAGCAGCGGGGAGAACTATGGCTACACCTTC.

This chain links TRBV7-2 with TRBJ2-1; D ambiguous. Trimming removed 4 bases from V and 0 bases from J, with 13 bases in between. Germline CDR1 reads SGHTA; CDR2 reads FQGNSA. The CDR3 length is 16 residues. CDR3 sequence (DNA): TGTGCCAGCAGCTCGTCTCTGCCCAGCTCCTACAATGAGCAGTTCTTC. Translated, it gives CASSSSLPSSYNEQFF.

This sequence joins TRBV5-5 and TRBJ1-1, with unresolved D. This CDR3 is 14 amino acids long. Germline assignment: CDR1 SGHKS and CDR2 YYEKEE (reference sequence). The V gene lost 0 bases and the J gene lost 2 bases, with 8 bases spanning the gap. CDR3 sequence (DNA): TGTGCCAGCAGCTTGGAATGGGTAAACACTGAAGCTTTCTTT. This gives the protein CASSLEWVNTEAFF. Complete variable domain (other parts from reference TRBV5-5 and TRBJ1-1): DAGVTQSPTHLIKTRGQQVTLRCSPISGHKSVSWYQQVLGQGPQFIFQYYEKEERGRGNFPDRFSARQFPNYSSELNVNALLLGDSALYLCASSLEWVNTEAFFGQGTRLTVV.

The rearrangement joins TRBV19 to TRBJ1-5; possibly TRBD1 for D (6 bases). Germline assignment: CDR1 LNHDA and CDR2 SQIVND (reference sequence). Trimming stripped 10 bases from V and 0 bases from J, with 13 bases between. CDR3 length: 14 amino acids. This CDR3 reads CATGQYYSNQPQHF. For the CDR3, the DNA is TGTGCCACCGGACAGTATTATAGCAATCAGCCCCAGCATTTT.

The CDR3 nucleotides are TGTGCCAGTAGTTACACAGGGACCTTTACAGATACGCAGTATTTT. Amino acids: CASSYTGTFTDTQYF. V and J are TRBV19 and TRBJ2-3; D is perhaps TRBD1 (6 bases). CDR3 length: 15 amino acids. From germline, CDR1 is LNHDA and CDR2 SQIVND (reference sequence). Trimming took off 5 bases at V and 3 bases at J, with 15 bases between the two ends.

The chain couples TRBV7-9 to TRBJ2-7; D is unclear. This CDR3 is 13 amino acids long. V was shortened by 0 bases and J by 3 bases, with 6 bases between the two germline ends. Germline V lookup: CDR1 SEHNR, CDR2 FQNEAQ (reference sequence). In DNA form, the CDR3 reads TGTGCCAGCAGCTTAGCCGGGCTCTACGAGCAGTACTTC. Translating it yields CASSLAGLYEQYF.

The chain carries TRBV6-5 and TRBJ2-7, with D perhaps matching TRBD2 (5 bases). This CDR3 contains 13 residues. With 0 bases removed from V and 12 bases from J, the gap between germline ends came to 15 bases. Germline CDR1 MNHEY, CDR2 SVGAGI. This chain's CDR3 is CASSYSNGGLPYF. CDR3 DNA sequence: TGTGCCAGCAGTTACTCGAACGGAGGTCTCCCGTACTTC.

In its sample, this clone was seen once. The chain combines TRBV6-5 with TRBJ2-3; 7 bases align to TRBD2. This CDR3 has 16 amino acids. Looked up from germline, CDR1 is MNHEY and CDR2 is SVGAGI. Trimming removed 0 bases from V and 3 bases from J; junction bases left unmatched: 6. CDR3 loop: CASSYSTGLGTDTQYF. Here the CDR3 DNA reads TGTGCCAGCAGTTACTCGACCGGACTAGGGACAGATACGCAGTATTTT.

This sequence joins TRBV12-5 and TRBJ1-3; D gene unclear. Germline V gene sequence: CDR1 LGHNT, CDR2 FRNRAP. The V end was cut by 5 bases, the J end by 2 bases, with 7 bases between. There are 13 residues in the CDR3. In DNA form, the CDR3 reads TGTGCTAGTGGTGCCCTACCTGGAAACACCATATATTTT. Protein sequence: CASGALPGNTIYF.

The CDR3 region has the DNA TGTGCCAGCAGTTTTAAGGGGTCTGGAAACACCATATATTTT. Translated, it gives CASSFKGSGNTIYF. The chain recombines TRBV27 with TRBJ1-3; D possibly corresponds to TRBD1 (5 bases). Germline lookup yields CDR1 MNHEY and CDR2 SMNVEV (reference sequence). The V end was cut by 3 bases, the J end by 1 base, with 7 bases between. The CDR3 runs to 14 residues.

V usage is TRBV19 and J usage is TRBJ2-2; no clear D gene. V lost 3 bases and J lost 2, with 4 bases in between. Germline-derived CDR1 and CDR2 are LNHDA and SQIVND (reference sequence). CDR3 size: 13 residues. CDR3 nucleotides: TGTGCCAGTAGTATTACTAACACCGGGGAGCTGTTTTTT. The encoded protein is CASSITNTGELFF.

J is TRBJ2-7 and V is TRBV19; D is tentatively TRBD1 or TRBD2 (8 bases each). The ends were cut back, 7 bases at V and 5 bases at J, with 21 bases in the middle. From germline, CDR1 is LNHDA and CDR2 SQIVND (reference sequence). There are 15 residues in the CDR3. Written as DNA, the CDR3 is TGTGCCAGTAACGGGGGGGACAGGAGTCAGGACGAGCAGTACTTC. Translating gives CASNGGDRSQDEQYF.

The CDR3 reads CAIMVAGRFTDTQYF. The CDR3 DNA sequence: TGTGCCATAATGGTAGCGGGACGCTTCACAGATACGCAGTATTTT. The chain has TRBV6-5 and TRBJ2-3; 8 bases are shared with TRBD2. V lost 10 bases and J lost 2; bases outside the gene matches: 11. The CDR3 spans 15 residues. Germline V gives CDR1 MNHEY, CDR2 SVGAGI.

The chain is built from TRBV19 and TRBJ2-2; D may be TRBD1 (7 bases). CDR1 LNHDA and CDR2 SQIVND come from the germline V gene (reference sequence). The CDR3 extends over 14 amino acids. V lost 6 bases and J 3 bases, leaving 11 bases between the germline ends. CDR3 DNA: TGTGCCAGTAGCAGGGGGGAGTACACCGGGGAGCTGTTTTTT. Its protein is CASSRGEYTGELFF. The full variable domain, its missing parts supplied by reference TRBV19 and TRBJ2-2, is DGGITQSPKYLFRKEGQNVTLSCEQNLNHDAMYWYRQDPGQGLRLIYYSQIVNDFQKGDIAEGYSVSREKKESFPLTVTSAQKNPTAFYLCASSRGEYTGELFFGEGSRLTVL.

This clone was detected only a few times. The CDR3 bases are TGTGCCAGCAGTGGACTCCAGAGGTTGTACGAGCAGTACTTC. Translating it yields CASSGLQRLYEQYF. The chain employs TRBV2 and TRBJ2-7; D is ambiguous. The CDR3 is 14 amino acids. V gave up 4 bases and J gave up 4 bases, with 14 bases separating them. Germline assignment: CDR1 SNHLY and CDR2 FYNNEI.

The chain couples TRBV6-5 to TRBJ2-3, with unresolved D. The V end was cut by 0 bases, the J end by 7 bases, with 8 bases between. Germline assignment: CDR1 MNHEY and CDR2 SVGAGI. The CDR3 spans 13 residues. Here the CDR3 reads CASSYSTGNTQYF. The CDR3 bases are TGTGCCAGCAGTTACTCAACCGGAAATACGCAGTATTTT.

J is TRBJ2-2 and V is TRBV29-1; 8 positions agree with TRBD2. Germline lookup yields CDR1 SQVTM and CDR2 ANQGSEA. CDR3 length: 15 residues. Unmatched junction bases numbered 4, after V lost 0 bases and J lost 4 bases. The chain's CDR3 is CSVEDAGGGTGELFF. For the CDR3, the DNA is TGCAGCGTTGAAGATGCGGGAGGCGGCACCGGGGAGCTGTTTTTT.

This sequence joins TRBV20-1 and TRBJ1-1; TRBD1 agrees at 8 bases. Germline trimming cut 4 bases from V and 9 bases from J; bases unmatched to any gene: 4. CDR3 size: 11 residues. Germline V CDR1 and CDR2: DFQATT, SNEGSKA (reference sequence). The CDR3 spells CSATRQGKAFF. The CDR3 coding sequence is TGCAGTGCTACAAGACAGGGGAAAGCTTTCTTT.

This clone has a handful of counts. The rearrangement uses TRBV6-5 and TRBJ1-5; TRBD1 agrees at 7 bases. This CDR3 comprises 16 residues. V lost 4 bases, J lost 4 bases, and 10 bases stayed unmatched. Germline V gene data show CDR1 as MNHEY and CDR2 as SVGAGI. CDR3 in amino acids: CASSSRGRGRNQPQHF. Here the CDR3 DNA reads TGTGCCAGCAGTTCCCGGGGGAGGGGGCGGAATCAGCCCCAGCATTTT.